This T cell receptor beta chain was retrieved from a study of blood T cell repertoires in COVID-19. Sequencing used immunoSEQ multiplex PCR; TCRdb keeps in-frame clones, though not all of them. The sample lists fewer than 200,000 clones, roughly 89% occurring once. The V gene end was trimmed by 3 bases and the J gene end by 5 bases; junction bases not matched to a gene: 5. Germline values: CDR1 SGHRS, CDR2 YFSETQ. The CDR3 loop spans 15 amino acids. The genes are TRBV5-1 and TRBJ1-6; 7 bases agree with TRBD1. The material sequenced was peripheral blood. The sequence derives from a woman aged 55-69 years who had recovered from COVID-19. In DNA form, the CDR3 reads TGCGCCAGCAGCTCTGGAGACAGGGATAATTCACCCCTCCACTTT. This translates into CASSSGDRDNSPLHF.